A selection of T cell receptor beta chains follows, all from one sample in a study of T-cell reconstitution after alpha-beta-depleted transplantation in children. TCRdb reanalysed the PCR reads using MiXCR and keeps one entry per CDR3 protein. Of over 120,000 distinct CDR3 sequences in the sample, around 10% were seen once. The sequencing here drew on PBMCs, mostly from graft donor cells, taken 180 days after TCRalphabeta/CD19-depleted stem cell transplant. The receptors shown here come from a female patient aged 2-10 years who had a stem cell transplant for congenital amegakaryocytic thrombocytopenia, so the T cells may come from the graft donor. Each CDR3 is given with its conserved first and last residue. The D gene is left open where the match is weak. Where a row states a size, it is once, few, many or the class of an expanded clone; other rows omit it.

D gene | clone size | J gene | V gene | CDR3 length | CDR3 DNA | CDR3 protein
NA | NA | TRBJ2-5 | TRBV7-2 | 12 | TGTGCCAGCAGCCCCGGGGTGCAGACCCAGTACTTC | CASSPGVQTQYF
TRBD2 | many | TRBJ2-1 | TRBV20-1 | 13 | TGCAGTGCTAGAGGACTAGCGTACAATGAGCAGTTCTTC | CSARGLAYNEQFF
NA | many | TRBJ1-1 | TRBV15 | 15 | TGTGCCACCAGCAGAGACCAGGGCTGGAACACTGAAGCTTTCTTT | CATSRDQGWNTEAFF
NA | many | TRBJ2-7 | TRBV7-2 | 15 | TGTGCCAGCAGCTTACCGGGATTCCTCTCCTACGAGCAGTACTTC | CASSLPGFLSYEQYF
NA | few | TRBJ2-5 | TRBV20-1 | 11 | TGCAGTGTTGGGGGGTTGGGGACCCAGTACTTC | CSVGGLGTQYF
NA | many | TRBJ2-7 | TRBV11-3 | 13 | TGTGCCAGCAGCGCGGGACAGAGCTACGAGCAGTACTTC | CASSAGQSYEQYF
NA | many | TRBJ2-7 | TRBV20-1 | 12 | TGCAGTGCTAGAGGAGGGGGCTACGAGCAGTACTTC | CSARGGGYEQYF
TRBD2 | NA | TRBJ2-7 | TRBV28 | 15 | TGTGCCAGCAGTTTAAGTTTAGCGGGGGGGTATAAGCAGTACTTC | CASSLSLAGGYKQYF
NA | NA | TRBJ2-1 | TRBV9 | 15 | TGTGCCAGCAGCGTGTCCTCTAACCATAGATATGAGCAGTTCTTC | CASSVSSNHRYEQFF
NA | many | TRBJ2-3 | TRBV11-2 | 19 | TGTGCCAGCAGCTTAGGGGTCCCGGGACTGGGGTTAGGTCCAGATACGCAGTATTTT | CASSLGVPGLGLGPDTQYF
NA | NA | TRBJ1-6 | TRBV4-1 | 15 | TGCGCCAGCAGCCAAGGACGCCTGTACCATTCACCCCTCCACTTT | CASSQGRLYHSPLHF
NA | few | TRBJ1-5 | TRBV6-1 | 15 | TGTGCCAGCAGTGGAAGTGGGAGGAGGAATCAGCCCCAGCATTTT | CASSGSGRRNQPQHF
NA | few | TRBJ2-1 | TRBV5-4 | 16 | TGTGCCAGCAGCTTGGATCCAGGTAGATCCTACAATGAGCAGTTCTTC | CASSLDPGRSYNEQFF
TRBD2 | many | TRBJ2-7 | TRBV27 | 14 | TGTGCCAGCAGTTTAACTAGCGGGGGGCAAGAGCAGTACTTC | CASSLTSGGQEQYF
NA | many | TRBJ2-3 | TRBV5-1 | 15 | TGCGCCAGCAGCTTGGCCGAAAAGAGAACAGATACGCAGTATTTT | CASSLAEKRTDTQYF
NA | many | TRBJ2-1 | TRBV12-3/TRBV12-4 | 15 | TGTGCCAGCACTCGACGCGGGGTCTCCTACAATGAGCAGTTCTTC | CASTRRGVSYNEQFF
TRBD2 | few | TRBJ2-1 | TRBV20-1 | 15 | TGCAGTGCTAGACCCAGACTAGCGGGGTACAATGAGCAGTTCTTC | CSARPRLAGYNEQFF
NA | NA | TRBJ2-3 | TRBV5-4 | 14 | TGTGCCAGCAGCTTAGGCAGCCTGACAGATACGCAGTATTTT | CASSLGSLTDTQYF
NA | few | TRBJ2-3 | TRBV30 | 14 | TGTGCCTGGGTACGGGCGCGGAGCACAGATACGCAGTATTTT | CAWVRARSTDTQYF
NA | NA | TRBJ1-5 | TRBV6-2/TRBV6-3 | 20 | TGTGCCAGCAGTTATCCCCGGACAGAAAGTTGGGGGTATAGCAATCAGCCCCAGCATTTT | CASSYPRTESWGYSNQPQHF
TRBD2 | many | TRBJ2-7 | TRBV12-3/TRBV12-4 | 16 | TGTGCCAGCAGCCCGATACTAGCGGGAGGCTCCTACGAGCAGTACTTC | CASSPILAGGSYEQYF
NA | many | TRBJ2-5 | TRBV20-1 | 11 | TGCAGTGCTAGATACCCCGAGACCCAGTACTTC | CSARYPETQYF
NA | NA | TRBJ1-2 | TRBV5-6 | 15 | TGTGCCAGCAGCCTGGCACCGGGGCTCGACTATGGCTACACCTTC | CASSLAPGLDYGYTF
TRBD1 | NA | TRBJ2-1 | TRBV5-1 | 16 | TGCGCCAGCAGCTTGGGGCCGGGACAGGGGGCCAATGAGCAGTTCTTC | CASSLGPGQGANEQFF
NA | few | TRBJ2-7 | TRBV20-1 | 15 | TGCAGTGCTAGAGATGGGGATAGGATGACCTACGAGCAGTACTTC | CSARDGDRMTYEQYF
NA | few | TRBJ1-1 | TRBV18 | 13 | TGTGCCAGCTCACCAAATCGCCCCACTGAAGCTTTCTTT | CASSPNRPTEAFF
NA | many | TRBJ2-1 | TRBV29-1 | 14 | TGCAGCGTTGAGGGGGGGCAGACCTACAATGAGCAGTTCTTC | CSVEGGQTYNEQFF
NA | many | TRBJ2-7 | TRBV12-3/TRBV12-4 | 13 | TGTGCCAGCAGTCGAAGAAGCTCCTACGAGCAGTACTTC | CASSRRSSYEQYF
NA | NA | TRBJ1-1 | TRBV18 | 13 | TGTGCCAGCTCACCAAGTTTGAACACTGAAGCTTTCTTT | CASSPSLNTEAFF
NA | few | TRBJ1-1 | TRBV28 | 12 | TGTGCCAGCAGACTCGGAAAAGTTGGAGCTTTCTTT | CASRLGKVGAFF
TRBD2 | few | TRBJ2-5 | TRBV3-1 | 20 | TGTGCCAGCAGCCAAGATCGCTTGTTGTTGCTAGCGGGAGGACAAGAGACCCAGTACTTC | CASSQDRLLLLAGGQETQYF
TRBD2 | NA | TRBJ2-1 | TRBV12-3/TRBV12-4 | 19 | TGTGCCAGCAGTTTCTGGGTGGGTGGTGGACTAGCGAGTTACAATGAGCAGTTCTTC | CASSFWVGGGLASYNEQFF
NA | few | TRBJ2-5 | TRBV5-1 | 14 | TGCGCCAGCAGCGGAGGGGGGGGAGAAGAGACCCAGTACTTC | CASSGGGGEETQYF
NA | few | TRBJ1-2 | TRBV7-9 | 14 | TGTGCCAGCAGCACAAGGGACTTTAACTATGGCTACACCTTC | CASSTRDFNYGYTF
NA | few | TRBJ2-3 | TRBV6-5 | 13 | TGTGCCAGCAGTTACGTAGGGGCAGATACGCAGTATTTT | CASSYVGADTQYF
NA | few | TRBJ1-3 | TRBV28 | 13 | TGTGCCAGCAGTTTGGGCACTGGAAACACCATATATTTT | CASSLGTGNTIYF
NA | many | TRBJ1-2 | TRBV2 | 13 | TGTGCCAGCAACCGGGGCTTTGAGGATGGCTACACCTTC | CASNRGFEDGYTF
NA | many | TRBJ1-1 | TRBV12-3/TRBV12-4 | 13 | TGTGCCAGCAATTGGGGTCGGAACACTGAAGCTTTCTTT | CASNWGRNTEAFF
NA | many | TRBJ2-1 | TRBV12-3/TRBV12-4 | 11 | TGTGCCAGCGGCTTAGGCGGGGAGGAGTTCTTC | CASGLGGEEFF
TRBD2 | many | TRBJ2-7 | TRBV7-6 | 18 | TGTGCCAGCAGCTTAGGAAAACTAACTAGCGGGAGTCCGTACGAGCAGTACTTC | CASSLGKLTSGSPYEQYF
NA | few | TRBJ2-5 | TRBV11-2 | 15 | TGTGCCAGCAGCTTACTTTGGGGGTACCAAGAGACCCAGTACTTC | CASSLLWGYQETQYF